A single sample is the source of the 12 T cell receptor beta chains below, sequenced in a study of blood T cells in healthy people across ages. A J-beta primer mix and a sample-barcoded 5' primer were used in a second PCR of about 7 to 12 cycles. Via MiXCR, TCRdb re-called the 5' RACE reads, giving one row per CDR3 protein. There are approximately 800,000 distinct CDR3 sequences in the sample; nearly 60% occur only once, and 22% lies in the top ten. Sequencing input: blood. The receptor set was obtained from a man younger than 40 in good health.

J is TRBJ2-3 and V is TRBV12-3 or TRBV12-4; D not resolved. The CDR3 has 14 residues. With 4 bases removed from V and 4 bases from J, the gap between germline ends came to 12 bases. The CDR3 DNA reads as TGTGCCAGCAGTTGCAGAGTGGCCGCAGATACGCAGTATTTT. Its translation: CASSCRVAADTQYF.

This clonotype was seen a handful of times. The chain recombines TRBV4-2 with TRBJ1-1, with 9 positions matching TRBD1. J was trimmed by 5 bases and V by 4 bases; bases with no gene match: 8. Germline V gene data show CDR1 as LGHNA and CDR2 as YNFKEQ. The CDR3 runs 15 residues. The CDR3 protein is CASSPLQGARTEAFF. The CDR3 nucleotides are TGTGCCAGCAGCCCACTACAGGGGGCGCGAACTGAAGCTTTCTTT.

CDR3 nucleotides: TGTGCCAGCAGTGACGATCCGAATTCACCCCTCCACTTT. It codes for CASSDDPNSPLHF. The V gene is TRBV6-1, the J gene TRBJ1-6; D is undetermined. This CDR3 has 13 amino acids. Germline CDR1 and CDR2: MNHNS and SASEGT. Between the trimmed V and J ends, which lost 3 bases and 7 bases, there was a span of 7 bases.

The chain combines TRBV9 with TRBJ2-3; 9 nucleotides match TRBD1. The CDR3 has 16 amino acids. Germline V lookup: CDR1 SGDLS, CDR2 YYNGEE. V shed 4 bases and J 4 bases; nucleotides not matched to a gene: 10. The CDR3: CASSPPTGGIADTQYF. In DNA, the CDR3 is TGTGCCAGCAGCCCACCGACAGGGGGAATCGCAGATACGCAGTATTTT.

This clonotype was observed many times. The rearrangement uses TRBV25-1 and TRBJ2-3; D call uncertain. V was clipped by 5 bases and J by 6 bases, with 6 bases between them. In germline, CDR1 is MGHDK, CDR2 SYGVNS. The CDR3 totals 11 residues. Written as DNA, the CDR3 is TGTGCCAGCAGTTCGCGTGATACGCAGTATTTT. This sequence encodes CASSSRDTQYF.

This clonotype was recorded once. The J gene is TRBJ2-7, the V gene TRBV20-1, with a possible D match to TRBD1 (5 bases). The CDR3 covers 13 residues. Trimming removed 6 bases at V and 5 bases at J, with 17 bases between. CDR1 and CDR2 (germline): DFQATT, SNEGSKA (reference sequence). As DNA, the CDR3 is TGCAGTGCCCCCCTTCAGGGTGGCGACGAGCAGTACTTC. Its protein product is CSAPLQGGDEQYF.

This clonotype was counted ten times or more. The V and J genes are TRBV3-1 and TRBJ1-5; no clear D gene. CDR3 length equals 13 residues. From germline, CDR1 is LGHDT and CDR2 YNNKEL (reference sequence). V gave up 4 bases and J gave up 0 bases, with 4 bases separating them. The CDR3 sequence: CASSLYSNQPQHF. CDR3 DNA sequence: TGTGCCAGCAGCCTCTATAGCAATCAGCCCCAGCATTTT.

The chain has TRBV30 and TRBJ1-6; D uncertain. The CDR3 extends over 11 amino acids. CDR1 is GTSNPN, CDR2 SVGIG, per germline (reference sequence). Trimming left V 6 bases short and J 15 bases short, with 15 bases between. This CDR3 is CACLVGSVLHF. The DNA of the CDR3 is TGTGCCTGCCTCGTGGGGTCAGTCCTCCACTTT.

This chain joins TRBV15 and TRBJ1-2; a weak D match, TRBD1 (6 bases). The CDR3 loop spans 14 amino acids. Between the trimmed V and J ends, which lost 0 bases and 7 bases, there was a span of 12 bases. The germline V gene has CDR1 LNHNV and CDR2 YYDKDF (reference sequence). DNA for the CDR3: TGTGCCACCAGCAGAGAAAGGGGACACCCTGGCTACACCTTC. Its protein product is CATSRERGHPGYTF.

The chain has TRBV7-8 and TRBJ2-5; D ambiguous. The CDR3 covers 14 residues. The V gene's germline CDR1 is SGHVS and CDR2 FQNEAQ. V was trimmed by 2 bases and J by 5 bases, leaving 12 bases between them. The CDR3 reads CASSLRTSKETQYF. Here the CDR3 DNA reads TGTGCCAGCAGCTTACGGACGAGCAAGGAGACCCAGTACTTC.

The chain carries TRBV29-1 and TRBJ1-1; possibly TRBD1 for D (5 bases). The V end lost 4 bases, the J end lost 11 bases, and 11 bases lay between the germline ends. This CDR3 has 10 amino acids. Germline lookup yields CDR1 SQVTM and CDR2 ANQGSEA. The CDR3 coding sequence is TGCAGCGTTGGCAGCCGGGACGCTTTCTTT. It yields the protein CSVGSRDAFF. Combining the CDR3 with reference TRBV29-1 and TRBJ1-1 gives the whole variable domain SAVISQKPSRDICQRGTSLTIQCQVDSQVTMMFWYRQQPGQSLTLIATANQGSEATYESGFVIDKFPISRPNLTFSTLTVSNMSPEDSSIYLCSVGSRDAFFGQGTRLTVV.

The V and J genes are TRBV10-3 and TRBJ2-7; 9 bases match TRBD2. The CDR3 has 14 amino acids. Germline V gene lookup returns CDR1 ENHRY and CDR2 SYGVKD. Trimming cost V 6 bases and J 6 bases; bases outside gene matches: 9. The CDR3 DNA reads TGTGCCATCAGGAACGAACCAGCGGGGGGCGAGCAGTACTTC. Protein product: CAIRNEPAGGEQYF.